The sequence of this T cell receptor beta chain was determined in a study of blood T cell repertoires in COVID-19. The V gene's germline CDR1 is SGHRS and CDR2 YFSETQ. The CDR3 is made up of 15 amino acids. V was cut by 4 bases and J by 8 bases, with 18 bases left in between. Original data processing: Reference gene primer amplification gave nucleated cell count estimates. Profiling relied on immunoSEQ multiplex PCR, and the TCRdb table lists in-frame clones only, not all of them. V and J calls and clone size come straight from that table; D and trimming were deduced from the DNA. The sample lists under 300,000 clones, around 82% seen once, with around 6% in the top ten.

Material: peripheral blood. The chain joins TRBV5-1 to TRBJ1-4; the D is unclear. This sequence originates from a man older than 75 with acute or convalescent COVID-19. Here the CDR3 reads CASSAGSGGNEKLFF. In nucleotides, the CDR3 is TGCGCCAGCAGCGCCGGTTCGGGAGGGAACGAAAAACTGTTTTTT. Based on the CDR3 plus reference TRBV5-1 and TRBJ1-4, the full variable domain is KAGVTQTPRYLIKTRGQQVTLSCSPISGHRSVSWYQQTPGQGLQFLFEYFSETQRNKGNFPGRFSGRQFSNSRSEMNVSTLELGDSALYLCASSAGSGGNEKLFFGSGTQLSVL.